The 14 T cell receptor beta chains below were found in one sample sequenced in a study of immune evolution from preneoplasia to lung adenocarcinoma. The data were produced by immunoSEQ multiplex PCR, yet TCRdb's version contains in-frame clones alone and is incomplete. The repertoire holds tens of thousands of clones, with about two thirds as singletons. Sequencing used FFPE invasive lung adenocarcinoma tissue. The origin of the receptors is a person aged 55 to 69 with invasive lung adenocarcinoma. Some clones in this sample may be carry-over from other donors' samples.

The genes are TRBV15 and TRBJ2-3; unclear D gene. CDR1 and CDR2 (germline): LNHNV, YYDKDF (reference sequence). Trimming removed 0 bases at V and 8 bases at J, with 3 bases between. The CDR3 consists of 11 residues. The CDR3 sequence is CATSREGTQYF. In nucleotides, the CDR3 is TGTGCCACCAGCAGAGAGGGTACGCAGTATTTT.

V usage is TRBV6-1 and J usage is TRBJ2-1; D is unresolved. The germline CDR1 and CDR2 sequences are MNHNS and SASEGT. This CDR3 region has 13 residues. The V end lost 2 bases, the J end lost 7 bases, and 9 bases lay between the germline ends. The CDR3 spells CASSEKDENEQFF. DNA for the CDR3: TGTGCCAGCAGTGAAAAGGATGAGAATGAGCAGTTCTTC.

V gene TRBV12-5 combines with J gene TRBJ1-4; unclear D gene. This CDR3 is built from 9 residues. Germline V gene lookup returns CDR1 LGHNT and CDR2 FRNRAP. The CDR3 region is CAGDEKLFF. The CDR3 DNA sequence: TGTGCCGGAGATGAAAAACTGTTTTTT.

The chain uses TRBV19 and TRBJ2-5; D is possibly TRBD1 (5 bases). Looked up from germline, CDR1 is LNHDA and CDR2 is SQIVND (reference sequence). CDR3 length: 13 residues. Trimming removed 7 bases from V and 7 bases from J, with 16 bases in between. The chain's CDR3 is CASTPRGFGTQYF. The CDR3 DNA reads TGTGCCAGTACGCCAAGGGGTTTCGGGACCCAGTACTTC.

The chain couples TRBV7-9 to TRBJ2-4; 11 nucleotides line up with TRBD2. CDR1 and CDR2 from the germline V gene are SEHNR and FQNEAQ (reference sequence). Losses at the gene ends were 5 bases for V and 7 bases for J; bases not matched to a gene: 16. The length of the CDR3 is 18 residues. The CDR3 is CASSTQGETSGTVNIQYF. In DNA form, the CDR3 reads TGTGCCAGCAGCACTCAAGGGGAGACTAGCGGGACGGTGAACATTCAGTACTTC.

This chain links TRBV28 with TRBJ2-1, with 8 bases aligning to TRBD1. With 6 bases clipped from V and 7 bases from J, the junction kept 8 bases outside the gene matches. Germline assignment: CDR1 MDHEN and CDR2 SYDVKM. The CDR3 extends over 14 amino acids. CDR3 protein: CASSTGTGSNEQFF. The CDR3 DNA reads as TGTGCCAGCAGCACCGGGACAGGCAGTAATGAGCAGTTCTTC.

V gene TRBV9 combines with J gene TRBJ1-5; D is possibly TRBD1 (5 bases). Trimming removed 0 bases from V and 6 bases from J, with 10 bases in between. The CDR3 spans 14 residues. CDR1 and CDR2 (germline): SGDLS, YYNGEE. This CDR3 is CASSVGGEGQPQHF. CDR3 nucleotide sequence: TGTGCCAGCAGCGTAGGGGGCGAGGGTCAGCCCCAGCATTTT.

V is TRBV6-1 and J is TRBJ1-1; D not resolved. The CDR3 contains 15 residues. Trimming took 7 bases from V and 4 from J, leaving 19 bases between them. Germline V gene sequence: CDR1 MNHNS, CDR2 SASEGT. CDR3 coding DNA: TGTGCCAGCACCCCAGGTAGGTGGACTTCCACTGAAGCTTTCTTT. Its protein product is CASTPGRWTSTEAFF.

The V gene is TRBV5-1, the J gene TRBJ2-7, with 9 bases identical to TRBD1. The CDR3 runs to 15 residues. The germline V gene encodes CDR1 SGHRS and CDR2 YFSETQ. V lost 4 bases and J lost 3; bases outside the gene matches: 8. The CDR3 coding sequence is TGCGCCAGCAGCCCGGGATCGGGACAGGGCTACGAGCAGTACTTC. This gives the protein CASSPGSGQGYEQYF.

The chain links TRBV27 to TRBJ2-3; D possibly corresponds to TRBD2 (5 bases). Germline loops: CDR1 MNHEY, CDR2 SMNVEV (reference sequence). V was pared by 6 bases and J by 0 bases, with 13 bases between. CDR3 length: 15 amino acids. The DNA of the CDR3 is TGTGCCAGCAGGCGTGTAAGGACTAGCACAGATACGCAGTATTTT. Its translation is CASRRVRTSTDTQYF.

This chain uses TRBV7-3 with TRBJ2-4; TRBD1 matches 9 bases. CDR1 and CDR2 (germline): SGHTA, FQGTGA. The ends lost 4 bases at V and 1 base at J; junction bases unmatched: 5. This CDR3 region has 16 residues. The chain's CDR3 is CASSSGQGMAKNIQYF. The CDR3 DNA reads TGTGCCAGCAGCTCCGGACAGGGGATGGCCAAAAACATTCAGTACTTC.

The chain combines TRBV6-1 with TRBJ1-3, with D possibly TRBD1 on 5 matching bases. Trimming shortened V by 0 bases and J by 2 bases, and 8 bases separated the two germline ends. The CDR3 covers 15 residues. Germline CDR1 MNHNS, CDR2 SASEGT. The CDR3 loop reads CASSEAPGPGNTIYF. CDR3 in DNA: TGTGCCAGCAGTGAAGCGCCAGGGCCTGGAAACACCATATATTTT.

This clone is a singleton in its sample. CDR3 sequence (DNA): TGCAGCGTTCGGGAGACAGGGGGCATTTCCTACAATGAGCAGTTCTTC. It encodes CSVRETGGISYNEQFF. This chain uses TRBV29-1 with TRBJ2-1; 10 nucleotides match TRBD1. The length of the CDR3 is 16 residues. The germline CDR1 and CDR2 sequences are SQVTM and ANQGSEA. The V and J ends lost 5 bases and 1 base, in that order; junction bases with no gene match: 8.

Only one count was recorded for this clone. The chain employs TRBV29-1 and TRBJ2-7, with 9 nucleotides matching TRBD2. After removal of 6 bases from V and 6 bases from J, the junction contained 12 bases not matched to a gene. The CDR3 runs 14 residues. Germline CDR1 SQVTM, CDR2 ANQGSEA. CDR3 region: CSVATQLAGREQYF. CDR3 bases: TGCAGCGTAGCCACCCAACTAGCGGGTCGCGAGCAGTACTTC.